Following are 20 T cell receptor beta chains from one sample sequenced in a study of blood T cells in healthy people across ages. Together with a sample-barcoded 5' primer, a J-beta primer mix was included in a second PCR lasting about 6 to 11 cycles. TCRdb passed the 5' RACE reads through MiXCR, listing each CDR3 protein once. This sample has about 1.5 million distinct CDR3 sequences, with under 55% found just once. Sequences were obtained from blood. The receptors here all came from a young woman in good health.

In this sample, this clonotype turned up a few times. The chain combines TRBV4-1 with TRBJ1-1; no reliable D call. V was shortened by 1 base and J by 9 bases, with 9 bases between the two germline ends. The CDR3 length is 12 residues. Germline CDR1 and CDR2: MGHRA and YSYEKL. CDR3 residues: CASSQGMEKAFF. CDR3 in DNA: TGCGCCAGCAGCCAAGGGATGGAGAAAGCTTTCTTT.

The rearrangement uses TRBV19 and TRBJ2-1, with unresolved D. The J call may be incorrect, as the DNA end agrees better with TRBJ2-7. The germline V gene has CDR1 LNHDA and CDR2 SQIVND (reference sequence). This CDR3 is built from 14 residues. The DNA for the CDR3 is TGTGCCAGTAGTATGACAAACTCCTACAATGAGCAGTACTTC. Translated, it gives CASSMTNSYNEQYF.

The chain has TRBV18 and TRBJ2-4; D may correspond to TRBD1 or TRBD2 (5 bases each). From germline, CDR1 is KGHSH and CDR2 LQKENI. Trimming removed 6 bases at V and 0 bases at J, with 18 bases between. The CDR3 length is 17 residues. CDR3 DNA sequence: TGTGCCAGCTCTACCGTAGGGGAGCTTCTAGCCAAAAACATTCAGTACTTC. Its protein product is CASSTVGELLAKNIQYF.

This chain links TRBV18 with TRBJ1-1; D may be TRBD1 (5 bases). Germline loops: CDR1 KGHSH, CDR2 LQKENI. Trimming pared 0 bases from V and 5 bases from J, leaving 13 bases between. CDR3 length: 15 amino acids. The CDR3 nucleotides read TGTGCCAGCTCACCACCTTCAGGGTTTGGGACTGAAGCTTTCTTT. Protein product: CASSPPSGFGTEAFF.

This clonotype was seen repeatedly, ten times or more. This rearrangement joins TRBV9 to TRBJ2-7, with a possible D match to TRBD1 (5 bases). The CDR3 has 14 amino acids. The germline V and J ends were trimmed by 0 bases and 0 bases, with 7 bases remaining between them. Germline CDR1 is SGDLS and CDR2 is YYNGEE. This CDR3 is CASSVGDSSYEQYF. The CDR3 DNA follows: TGTGCCAGCAGCGTAGGCGACAGCTCCTACGAGCAGTACTTC.

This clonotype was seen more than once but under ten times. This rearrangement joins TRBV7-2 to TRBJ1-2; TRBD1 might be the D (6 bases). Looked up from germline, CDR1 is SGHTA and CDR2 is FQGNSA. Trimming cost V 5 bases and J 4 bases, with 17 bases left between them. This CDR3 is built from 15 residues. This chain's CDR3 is CASSVYRDTVYGYTF. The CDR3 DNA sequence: TGTGCCAGCAGCGTATACCGGGACACCGTCTATGGCTACACCTTC.

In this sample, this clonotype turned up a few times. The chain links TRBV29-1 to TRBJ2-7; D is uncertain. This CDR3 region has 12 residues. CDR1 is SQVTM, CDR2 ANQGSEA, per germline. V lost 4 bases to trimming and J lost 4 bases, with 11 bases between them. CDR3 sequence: CSVVWGHYEQYF. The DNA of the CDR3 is TGCAGCGTTGTTTGGGGTCATTACGAGCAGTACTTC.

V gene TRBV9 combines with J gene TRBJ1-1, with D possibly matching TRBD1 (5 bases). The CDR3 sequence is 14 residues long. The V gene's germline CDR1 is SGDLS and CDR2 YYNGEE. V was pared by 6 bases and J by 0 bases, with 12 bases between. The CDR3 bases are TGTGCCAGCAACCAGGGACGTTTGAACACTGAAGCTTTCTTT. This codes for CASNQGRLNTEAFF.

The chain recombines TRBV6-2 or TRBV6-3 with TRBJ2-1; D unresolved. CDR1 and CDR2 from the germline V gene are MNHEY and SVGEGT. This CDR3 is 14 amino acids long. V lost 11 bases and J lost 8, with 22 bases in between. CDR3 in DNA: TGTGCCGCCAGTCGCGGAGTAAGTGGGGATGAGCAGTTCTTC. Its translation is CAASRGVSGDEQFF.

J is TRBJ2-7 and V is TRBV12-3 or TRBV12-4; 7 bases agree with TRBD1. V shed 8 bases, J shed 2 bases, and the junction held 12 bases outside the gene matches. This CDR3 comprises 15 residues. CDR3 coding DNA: TGTGCCAGCTCTCCCGAGACAGGGTACGCCTACGAGCAGTACTTC. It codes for CASSPETGYAYEQYF.

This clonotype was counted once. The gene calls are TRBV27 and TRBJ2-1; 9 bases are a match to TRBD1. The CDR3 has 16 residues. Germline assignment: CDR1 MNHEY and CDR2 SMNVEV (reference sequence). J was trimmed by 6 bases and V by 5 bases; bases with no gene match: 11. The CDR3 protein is CASSELSSTGGNEQFF. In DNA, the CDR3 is TGTGCCAGCAGTGAATTGTCTTCGACAGGGGGCAATGAGCAGTTCTTC.

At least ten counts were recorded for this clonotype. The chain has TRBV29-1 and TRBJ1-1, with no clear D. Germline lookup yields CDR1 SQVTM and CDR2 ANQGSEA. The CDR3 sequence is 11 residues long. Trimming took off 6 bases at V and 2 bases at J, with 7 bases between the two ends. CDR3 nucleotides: TGCAGCGTCTATCGAAACACTGAAGCTTTCTTT. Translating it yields CSVYRNTEAFF.

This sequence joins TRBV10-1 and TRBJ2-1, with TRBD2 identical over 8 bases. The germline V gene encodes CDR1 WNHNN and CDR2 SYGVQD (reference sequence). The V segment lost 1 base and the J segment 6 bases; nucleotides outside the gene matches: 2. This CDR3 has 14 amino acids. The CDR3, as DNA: TGCGCCAGCAGTGAGTACGGGGGGGCCAATGAGCAGTTCTTC. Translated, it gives CASSEYGGANEQFF.

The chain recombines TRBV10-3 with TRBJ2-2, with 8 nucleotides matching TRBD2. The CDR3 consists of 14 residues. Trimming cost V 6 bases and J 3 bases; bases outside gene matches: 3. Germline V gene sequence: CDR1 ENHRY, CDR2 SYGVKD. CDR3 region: CAIRSGGDTGELFF. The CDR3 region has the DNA TGTGCCATCAGGAGCGGGGGAGACACCGGGGAGCTGTTTTTT.

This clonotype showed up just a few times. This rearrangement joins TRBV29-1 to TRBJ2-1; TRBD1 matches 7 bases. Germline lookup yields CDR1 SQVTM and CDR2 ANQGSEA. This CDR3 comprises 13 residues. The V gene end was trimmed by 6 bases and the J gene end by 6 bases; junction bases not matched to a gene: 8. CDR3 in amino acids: CSVSRQGSNEQFF. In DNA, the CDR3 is TGCAGCGTGAGCCGACAGGGATCCAATGAGCAGTTCTTC.

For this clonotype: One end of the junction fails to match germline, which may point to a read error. CDR3 DNA sequence: TGTGCCAGAAGTGACTCGGCCGGGGGAGGCACAGATACGCAGTATTTT. Encoded protein: CARSDSAGGGTDTQYF. This chain links TRBV6-4 with TRBJ2-3; perhaps TRBD2 as D (6 bases). There are 16 residues in the CDR3. CDR1 is MRHNA and CDR2 is SNTAGT in the germline V gene.

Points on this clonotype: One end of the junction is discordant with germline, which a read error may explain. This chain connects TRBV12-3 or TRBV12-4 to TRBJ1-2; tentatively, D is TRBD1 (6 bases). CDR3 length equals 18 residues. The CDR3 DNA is TGTGCCAGCAGCCCTCCCCAGGGGCTCTCCCTTGCTAACTATGGCCACACCTTC. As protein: CASSPPQGLSLANYGHTF.

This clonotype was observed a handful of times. CDR3 sequence (DNA): TGTGCCAGCAGTTTAGAAGCCCTAAATCTAGCGGGAGGGCCCCCAGATACGCAGTATTTT. It translates to CASSLEALNLAGGPPDTQYF. V and J are TRBV28 and TRBJ2-3; the match to TRBD2 covers 12 bases. V was pared by 2 bases and J by 4 bases, with 16 bases of the junction left unmatched. CDR1 is MDHEN and CDR2 is SYDVKM in the germline V gene. CDR3 length equals 20 residues.

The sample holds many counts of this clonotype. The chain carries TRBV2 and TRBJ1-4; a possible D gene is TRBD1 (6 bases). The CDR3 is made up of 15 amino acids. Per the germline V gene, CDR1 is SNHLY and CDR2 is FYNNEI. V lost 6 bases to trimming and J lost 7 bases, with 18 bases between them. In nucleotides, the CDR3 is TGTGCCAGCAGGACCAACCAGGGGCTGGGTGAAAAACTGTTTTTT. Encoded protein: CASRTNQGLGEKLFF. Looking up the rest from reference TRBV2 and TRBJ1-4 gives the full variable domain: EPEVTQTPSHQVTQMGQEVILRCVPISNHLYFYWYRQILGQKVEFLVSFYNNEISEKSEIFDDQFSVERPDGSNFTLKIRSTKLEDSAMYFCASRTNQGLGEKLFFGSGTQLSVL.

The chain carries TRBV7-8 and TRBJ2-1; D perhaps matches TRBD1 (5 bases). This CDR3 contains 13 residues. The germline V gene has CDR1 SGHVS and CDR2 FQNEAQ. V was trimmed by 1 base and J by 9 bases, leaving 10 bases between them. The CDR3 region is CASSLGTLTEQFF. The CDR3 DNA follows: TGTGCCAGCAGCTTAGGGACACTCACTGAGCAGTTCTTC.